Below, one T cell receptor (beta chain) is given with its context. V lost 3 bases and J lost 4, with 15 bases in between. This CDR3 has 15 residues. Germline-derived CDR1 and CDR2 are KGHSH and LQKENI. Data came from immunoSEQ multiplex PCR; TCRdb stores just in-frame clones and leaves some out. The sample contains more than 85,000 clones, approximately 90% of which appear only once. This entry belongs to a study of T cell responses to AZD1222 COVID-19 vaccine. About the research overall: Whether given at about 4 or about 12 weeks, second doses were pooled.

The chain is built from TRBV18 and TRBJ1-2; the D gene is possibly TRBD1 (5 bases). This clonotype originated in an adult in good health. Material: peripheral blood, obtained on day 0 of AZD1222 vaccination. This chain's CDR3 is CASSPNGGIGYGYTF. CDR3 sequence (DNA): TGTGCCAGCTCACCCAACGGGGGAATTGGCTATGGCTACACCTTC.